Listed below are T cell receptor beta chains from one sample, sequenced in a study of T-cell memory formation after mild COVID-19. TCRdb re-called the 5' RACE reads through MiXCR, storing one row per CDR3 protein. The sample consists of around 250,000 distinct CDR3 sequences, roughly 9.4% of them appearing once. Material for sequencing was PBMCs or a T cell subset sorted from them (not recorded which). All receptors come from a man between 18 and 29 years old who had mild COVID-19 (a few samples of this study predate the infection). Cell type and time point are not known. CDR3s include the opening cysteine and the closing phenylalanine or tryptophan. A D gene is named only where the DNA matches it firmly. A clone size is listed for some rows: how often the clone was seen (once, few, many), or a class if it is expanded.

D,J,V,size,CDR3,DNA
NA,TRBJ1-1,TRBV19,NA,CASSFHGGEAFF,TGTGCCAGTAGTTTCCATGGAGGTGAAGCTTTCTTT
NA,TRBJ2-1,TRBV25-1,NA,CASSEVGSPSYNEQFF,TGTGCCAGCAGTGAAGTAGGGTCACCCTCCTACAATGAGCAGTTCTTC
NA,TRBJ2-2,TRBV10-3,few,CAISAPNTGELFF,TGTGCCATCAGTGCCCCGAACACCGGGGAGCTGTTTTTT
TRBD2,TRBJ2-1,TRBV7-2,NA,CASSPRLAGGSEQFF,TGTGCCAGCAGCCCCAGACTAGCGGGGGGAAGTGAGCAGTTCTTC
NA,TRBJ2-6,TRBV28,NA,CASTRTSGANVLTF,TGTGCCAGTACACGAACCTCTGGGGCCAACGTCCTGACTTTC
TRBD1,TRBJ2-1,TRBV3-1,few,CASSQGRDRGEYNEQFF,TGTGCCAGCAGCCAAGGGAGGGACAGGGGGGAGTACAATGAGCAGTTCTTC
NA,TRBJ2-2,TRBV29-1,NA,CSVERNTGELFF,TGCAGCGTTGAACGGAACACCGGGGAGCTGTTTTTT
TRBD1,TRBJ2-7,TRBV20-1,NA,CSARIPTGVDYEQYF,TGCAGTGCTAGAATCCCGACAGGGGTAGACTACGAGCAGTACTTC
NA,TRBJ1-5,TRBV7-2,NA,CASSFLTSGRSWAQHF,TGTGCCAGCAGCTTCCTAACGTCAGGGCGATCGTGGGCCCAGCATTTT
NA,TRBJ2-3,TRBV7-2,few,CASSLWVGPDTQYF,TGTGCCAGCAGCTTATGGGTCGGCCCAGATACGCAGTATTTT
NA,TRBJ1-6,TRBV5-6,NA,CASSLVAPSPLHF,TGTGCCAGCAGCTTGGTCGCCCCTTCGCCCCTCCACTTT
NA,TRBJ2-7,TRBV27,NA,CASKGPASYEQYF,TGTGCCAGCAAAGGACCGGCGTCCTACGAGCAGTACTTC
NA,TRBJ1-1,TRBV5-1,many,CASNEQGGIEAFF,TGCGCCAGCAACGAGCAGGGTGGGATTGAAGCTTTCTTT
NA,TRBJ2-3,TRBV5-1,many,CASSPPTASTQYF,TGCGCCAGCAGCCCGCCGACAGCTAGTACGCAGTATTTT
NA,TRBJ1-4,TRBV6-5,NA,CASSSRAWGEWATNEKLFF,TGTGCCAGCAGTTCCCGCGCCTGGGGGGAATGGGCAACTAATGAAAAACTGTTTTTT
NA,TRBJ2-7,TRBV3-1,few,CASSQEAGSFYEQYF,TGTGCCAGCAGCCAAGAAGCTGGGAGCTTCTACGAGCAGTACTTC
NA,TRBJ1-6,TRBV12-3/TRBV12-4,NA,CASSFMENSPLHF,TGTGCCAGCAGTTTTATGGAAAATTCACCCCTCCACTTT
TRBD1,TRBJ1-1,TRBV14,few,CASSENEQGRGYTEAFF,TGTGCCAGCAGCGAAAACGAACAGGGGAGGGGGTACACTGAAGCTTTCTTT
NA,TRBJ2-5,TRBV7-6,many,CASSLTFQETQYF,TGTGCCAGCAGCTTAACGTTCCAGGAGACCCAGTACTTC
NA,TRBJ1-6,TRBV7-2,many,CASSLGPGYNSPLHF,TGTGCCAGCAGCTTAGGTCCAGGTTATAATTCACCCCTCCACTTT
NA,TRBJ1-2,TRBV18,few,CASSQEGSGYTF,TGTGCCAGCTCACAGGAGGGGTCTGGCTACACCTTC
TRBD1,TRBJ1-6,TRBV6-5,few,CASSTQGDGSPLHF,TGTGCCAGCAGTACTCAGGGGGACGGCTCACCCCTCCACTTT
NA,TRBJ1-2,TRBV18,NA,CASSPDSRGYTF,TGTGCCAGCTCCCCGGACAGTAGGGGCTACACCTTC
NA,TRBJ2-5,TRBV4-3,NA,CASSQGSGDQETQYF,TGCGCCAGCAGCCAAGGTTCCGGGGACCAAGAGACCCAGTACTTC
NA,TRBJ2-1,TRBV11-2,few,CASSLGEMEIRNEQFF,TGTGCCAGCAGCTTAGGGGAGATGGAAATTCGGAATGAGCAGTTCTTC
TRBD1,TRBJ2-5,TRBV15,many,CATSRDRGWEETQYF,TGTGCCACCAGCCGTGACAGGGGGTGGGAAGAGACCCAGTACTTC
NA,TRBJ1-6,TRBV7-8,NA,CASSGTGGTAPHF,TGTGCCAGCAGCGGGACCGGAGGTACGGCCCCCCACTTT
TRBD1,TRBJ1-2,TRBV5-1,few,CASSWDSQGHYGYTF,TGCGCCAGCAGCTGGGACTCACAGGGGCACTATGGCTACACCTTC
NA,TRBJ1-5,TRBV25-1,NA,CASSESAGPNQPQHF,TGTGCCAGCAGTGAATCGGCAGGGCCAAATCAGCCCCAGCATTTT
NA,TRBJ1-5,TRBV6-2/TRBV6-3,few,CASSTGVVGYGQPQHF,TGTGCCAGCAGTACCGGAGTGGTGGGGTACGGTCAGCCCCAGCATTTT
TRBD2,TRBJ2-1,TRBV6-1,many,CASRSGGDSNEQFF,TGTGCCAGCAGGAGCGGGGGGGACAGCAATGAGCAGTTCTTC
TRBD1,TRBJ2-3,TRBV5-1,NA,CASSLGDRVGDTQYF,TGCGCCAGCAGCTTGGGGGACAGGGTGGGAGATACGCAGTATTTT
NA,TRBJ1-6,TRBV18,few,CASSPTREDSPLHF,TGTGCCAGCTCACCAACCAGGGAGGATTCACCCCTCCACTTT
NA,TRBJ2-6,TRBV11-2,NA,CASSSFTRGGANVLTF,TGTGCCAGCAGCTCATTCACTAGGGGTGGGGCCAACGTCCTGACTTTC
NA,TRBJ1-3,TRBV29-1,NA,CSVEDGGTVGRNTIYF,TGCAGCGTTGAAGATGGAGGGACCGTCGGGAGAAACACCATATATTTT
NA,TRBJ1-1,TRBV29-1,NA,CSVERQPEDEAFF,TGCAGCGTTGAACGGCAGCCGGAGGATGAAGCTTTCTTT
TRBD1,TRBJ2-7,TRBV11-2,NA,CASSLVWRDRGGAYEQYF,TGTGCCAGCAGCTTAGTGTGGCGTGACAGGGGGGGTGCCTACGAGCAGTACTTC